Below, one T cell receptor beta chain is given with its context. The source of the sample is a study of TIL therapy for anti-PD-1-resistant metastatic lung cancer. The CDR3 is 14 amino acids. With 6 bases clipped from V and 7 bases from J, the junction kept 9 bases outside the gene matches. The germline V gene encodes CDR1 MNHEY and CDR2 SMNVEV (reference sequence). The immunoSEQ assay was v3. Here immunoSEQ multiplex PCR was the method, and the copy in TCRdb shows in-frame clones only, minus some. Found here are tens of thousands of clones, just under 75% of them singletons; the top ten hold 2.5% to 3%. Time point described: pre-treatment sample, taken before nivolumab and TIL therapy.

Material: blood, obtained at baseline. The origin of this receptor is a woman aged 30 to 85 with non-small cell lung cancer. The chain employs TRBV27 and TRBJ2-7; 10 nucleotides line up with TRBD1. CDR3 in amino acids: CASSLKGQGEEQYF. The CDR3 region has the DNA TGTGCCAGCAGCCTGAAAGGACAGGGGGAAGAGCAGTACTTC.